Below, one T cell receptor beta chain is given with its context. The germline V gene has CDR1 MNHEY and CDR2 SVGAGI. The CDR3 has 14 amino acids. V was shortened by 2 bases and J by 7 bases, with 15 bases between the two germline ends. The data originate from a study of cytomegalovirus exposure and HLA in healthy donors. Primers included in the PCR were 60 Vbeta and 13 Jbeta primers. Some clones are missing from TCRdb's copy, which holds only in-frame ones; the method was immunoSEQ multiplex PCR. The table shows about 120,000 clones, with roughly 80% occurring only once. The sample taken for sequencing was PBMCs. This chain uses TRBV6-5 with TRBJ2-7, with D perhaps TRBD1 (5 bases). The source of this sequence is a woman in her thirties or forties in good health and CMV-seropositive. CDR3 DNA sequence: TGTGCCAGCAGTTACGGAGTAAGGGGTAATGAGCAGTACTTC. Translating gives CASSYGVRGNEQYF.